These 29 T cell receptor beta chains originate from one sample sequenced in a study of T cell responses to AZD1222 COVID-19 vaccine. The repertoire was sequenced with immunoSEQ multiplex PCR; TCRdb's copy has only in-frame clones and lacks some. The top ten clones hold 7.5% to 9.5% of a sample with around 99,000 clones, 90% to 95% of them seen once. The specimen was peripheral blood, collected 28 days after the second AZD1222 dose. Receptors were obtained from an adult who received the AZD1222 COVID-19 vaccine.

V gene TRBV5-1 combines with J gene TRBJ1-3, with TRBD1 identical over 7 bases. There are 17 residues in the CDR3. Losses at the gene ends were 4 bases for V and 0 bases for J; bases not matched to a gene: 10. Germline lookup yields CDR1 SGHRS and CDR2 YFSETQ. The CDR3 DNA is TGCGCCAGCAGCCTGAATGGGGGACAGTTCTCTGGAAACACCATATATTTT. As protein: CASSLNGGQFSGNTIYF.

V and J are TRBV19 and TRBJ1-5, with 8 bases identical to TRBD1. The CDR3 runs 13 residues. The ends lost 6 bases at V and 6 bases at J; junction bases unmatched: 4. CDR1 is LNHDA and CDR2 is SQIVND in the germline V gene (reference sequence). The CDR3, as DNA: TGTGCCAGTAGGGACAGGGAATTTCAGCCCCAGCATTTT. It yields the protein CASRDREFQPQHF.

The rearrangement joins TRBV19 to TRBJ2-2, with 10 bases lining up with TRBD2. CDR3 length equals 17 residues. Germline trimming cut 8 bases from V and 1 base from J; bases unmatched to any gene: 10. Germline V CDR1 and CDR2: LNHDA, SQIVND (reference sequence). CDR3 residues: CASAGVGLAENTGELFF. The CDR3 nucleotides are TGTGCCAGTGCTGGGGTAGGACTAGCGGAGAACACCGGGGAGCTGTTTTTT.

The CDR3 reads CASSLGPGANTGELFF. CDR3 coding DNA: TGTGCCAGCAGCTTAGGCCCGGGGGCGAACACCGGGGAGCTGTTTTTT. This sequence joins TRBV13 and TRBJ2-2; tentatively, D is TRBD2 (6 bases). The CDR3 runs 16 residues. V gave up 0 bases and J gave up 0 bases, with 8 bases separating them. Germline CDR1 reads PRHDT; CDR2 reads FYEKMQ (reference sequence).

This chain joins TRBV10-3 and TRBJ2-3, with 9 positions matching TRBD2. V shed 3 bases, J shed 6 bases, and the junction held 7 bases outside the gene matches. This CDR3 comprises 15 residues. Germline values: CDR1 ENHRY, CDR2 SYGVKD. The DNA of the CDR3 is TGTGCCATCAGTGATACGTGGACTAGCGACGATACGCAGTATTTT. This sequence encodes CAISDTWTSDDTQYF.

The CDR3 region is CASSGREKPDSIYEQYF. The CDR3 DNA follows: TGCGCCAGCAGTGGGAGGGAAAAGCCTGATAGTATCTACGAGCAGTACTTC. V usage is TRBV5-1 and J usage is TRBJ2-7, with 7 bases aligning to TRBD2. CDR3 size: 17 residues. Per the germline V gene, CDR1 is SGHRS and CDR2 is YFSETQ. Germline trimming cut 5 bases from V and 3 bases from J; bases unmatched to any gene: 17.

This chain uses TRBV15 with TRBJ2-7; TRBD2 agrees at 8 bases. This CDR3 is built from 18 residues. The trim removed 0 bases at V and 2 bases at J, leaving 12 bases unmatched. The germline CDR1 and CDR2 sequences are LNHNV and YYDKDF (reference sequence). DNA for the CDR3: TGTGCCACCAGCAGAGATCCCTCGGGCGGGAGGTCCCCCTACGAGCAGTACTTC. It is translated as CATSRDPSGGRSPYEQYF. Full variable domain (rest looked up from reference TRBV15 and TRBJ2-7): DAMVIQNPRYQVTQFGKPVTLSCSQTLNHNVMYWYQQKSSQAPKLLFHYYDKDFNNEADTPDNFQSRRPNTSFCFLDIRSPGLGDTAMYLCATSRDPSGGRSPYEQYFGPGTRLTVT.

Here the CDR3 reads CASSLVGSLSSYNEQFF. The CDR3 coding sequence is TGTGCCAGCAGCTTAGTAGGTTCACTGAGCTCCTACAATGAGCAGTTCTTC. The chain couples TRBV7-8 to TRBJ2-1; D gene uncertain. The CDR3 extends over 17 amino acids. The ends were cut back, 1 base at V and 0 bases at J, with 13 bases in the middle. In germline, CDR1 is SGHVS, CDR2 FQNEAQ.

As regards this clone: This sample also contains other DNA sequences that code for the same CDR3. The genes are TRBV6-4 and TRBJ2-1; 11 nucleotides agree with TRBD2. This CDR3 is 15 amino acids long. V lost 3 bases and J lost 7; bases outside the gene matches: 5. The germline gives CDR1 MRHNA, CDR2 SNTAGT. The CDR3 DNA sequence: TGTGCCAGCAGTGAAACTAGCGGGAGCGGGAATGAGCAGTTCTTC. It specifies CASSETSGSGNEQFF.

The chain joins TRBV5-6 to TRBJ2-5, with 10 bases identical to TRBD1. V was pared by 0 bases and J by 5 bases, with 1 base of the junction left unmatched. The V gene's germline CDR1 is SGHDT and CDR2 YYEEEE. The CDR3 extends over 14 amino acids. CDR3 amino acids: CASSLGGQGETQYF. As DNA, the CDR3 is TGTGCCAGCAGCTTGGGGGGACAGGGGGAGACCCAGTACTTC.

The genes are TRBV4-1 and TRBJ1-5; TRBD1 is a possible D gene (5 bases). Germline-derived CDR1 and CDR2 are MGHRA and YSYEKL. The V end was cut by 0 bases, the J end by 3 bases, with 12 bases between. The CDR3 sequence is 16 residues long. CDR3 bases: TGCGCCAGCAGCCAAGAATCGTCAGGGTTCAATCAGCCCCAGCATTTT. It encodes CASSQESSGFNQPQHF.

There are a few counts of this clone. The chain couples TRBV6-2 or TRBV6-3 to TRBJ1-5; 12 bases align to TRBD1. Trimming removed 1 base from V and 6 bases from J; junction bases left unmatched: 7. The CDR3 length is 17 residues. Germline V CDR1 and CDR2: MNHEY, SVGEGT. DNA for the CDR3: TGTGCCAGCAGTTACTTGGGGGACAGGGGGCAAAGTCAGCCCCAGCATTTT. Encoded protein: CASSYLGDRGQSQPQHF.

This chain uses TRBV3-1 (or the pseudogene TRBV3-2) with TRBJ2-5; 7 positions match TRBD1. With V trimmed by 0 bases and J by 4 bases, 5 bases remained unmatched. The germline V gene has CDR1 LGHDT and CDR2 YNNKEL (reference sequence). CDR3 length: 15 residues. CDR3 region: CASSQEGPGGETQYF. The CDR3, as DNA: TGTGCCAGCAGCCAAGAAGGACCAGGGGGAGAGACCCAGTACTTC.

This chain connects TRBV7-9 to TRBJ2-2, with D perhaps matching TRBD1 (6 bases). Trimming pared 4 bases from V and 0 bases from J, leaving 12 bases between. The CDR3 has 16 amino acids. CDR1 and CDR2 from the germline V gene are SEHNR and FQNEAQ (reference sequence). CDR3 coding DNA: TGTGCCAGCAGCTACAGACAGGCCTCGAACACCGGGGAGCTGTTTTTT. Translation: CASSYRQASNTGELFF.

This chain joins TRBV28 and TRBJ1-1; 9 bases are shared with TRBD1. V gave up 8 bases and J gave up 6 bases; unmatched junction bases: 7. Germline-derived CDR1 and CDR2 are MDHEN and SYDVKM. This CDR3 has 13 amino acids. Here the CDR3 DNA reads TGTGCCAGCGGTTGGGACAGGGCTTCTGAAGCTTTCTTT. It codes for CASGWDRASEAFF. Using reference TRBV28 and TRBJ1-1 for the parts outside the CDR3, the full variable domain is DVKVTQSSRYLVKRTGEKVFLECVQDMDHENMFWYRQDPGLGLRLIYFSYDVKMKEKGDIPEGYSVSREKKERFSLILESASTNQTSMYLCASGWDRASEAFFGQGTRLTVV.

This clone has just a few counts. The V call is TRBV4-3, the J call TRBJ1-6; D gene uncertain. This CDR3 contains 14 residues. V gave up 3 bases and J gave up 9 bases, with 12 bases separating them. Per germline, CDR1 LGHNA and CDR2 YSLEER. The CDR3 DNA is TGCGCCAGCAGCCAGCAAAGAACTGGTTCACCCCTCCACTTT. It translates to CASSQQRTGSPLHF.

J is TRBJ2-7 and V is TRBV7-2; D is possibly TRBD2 (6 bases). The V end lost 2 bases, the J end lost 11 bases, and 16 bases lay between the germline ends. From germline, CDR1 is SGHTA and CDR2 FQGNSA. The length of the CDR3 is 13 residues. The DNA of the CDR3 is TGTGCCAGCAGCTTAAACGCGGGGCAGGGCGAGTACTTC. As protein: CASSLNAGQGEYF.

The chain employs TRBV10-3 and TRBJ1-1; D is undetermined. The CDR3 is 14 amino acids. Trimming pared 3 bases from V and 6 bases from J, leaving 14 bases between. CDR1 is ENHRY and CDR2 is SYGVKD in the germline V gene. For the CDR3, the DNA is TGTGCCATCAGTGATGGAGAGGGTTGGGCTGAAGCTTTCTTT. It encodes CAISDGEGWAEAFF.

In DNA, the CDR3 is TGTGCCAGCCACCTTAGCGGGACAGATACGCAGTATTTT. It is translated as CASHLSGTDTQYF. This chain uses TRBV2 with TRBJ2-3; 7 bases line up with TRBD2. Germline V gives CDR1 SNHLY, CDR2 FYNNEI. V shed 8 bases and J 3 bases; nucleotides not matched to a gene: 5. This CDR3 has 13 residues. Filled out from reference TRBV2 and TRBJ2-3, the complete variable domain reads EPEVTQTPSHQVTQMGQEVILRCVPISNHLYFYWYRQILGQKVEFLVSFYNNEISEKSEIFDDQFSVERPDGSNFTLKIRSTKLEDSAMYFCASHLSGTDTQYFGPGTRLTVL.

The chain combines TRBV27 with TRBJ2-6; D call uncertain. The CDR3 loop spans 16 amino acids. With 5 bases removed from V and 5 bases from J, the gap between germline ends came to 16 bases. Germline V gene lookup returns CDR1 MNHEY and CDR2 SMNVEV (reference sequence). CDR3 DNA sequence: TGTGCCAGCAGTCCTTCCCTCGGCGATAGGGCCAACGTCCTGACTTTC. Encoded protein: CASSPSLGDRANVLTF.

The J gene is TRBJ2-4, the V gene TRBV7-9, with 7 bases matching TRBD2. Trimming cost V 1 base and J 1 base; bases outside gene matches: 13. Per germline, CDR1 SEHNR and CDR2 FQNEAQ (reference sequence). The CDR3 extends over 19 amino acids. The DNA of the CDR3 is TGTGCCAGCAGCTTAGGGGCCAAAGCGGGATCGTTGGCCAAAAACATTCAGTACTTC. Translating gives CASSLGAKAGSLAKNIQYF.

The chain has TRBV15 and TRBJ1-5, with 9 bases lining up with TRBD1. The CDR3 has 16 amino acids. Trimming at V came to 0 bases and at J to 6 bases, leaving 6 bases not matched to a gene. From germline, CDR1 is LNHNV and CDR2 YYDKDF (reference sequence). Written as DNA, the CDR3 is TGTGCCACCAGCAGAGAAGGGACAGGGACGGCTCAGCCCCAGCATTTT. Its translation is CATSREGTGTAQPQHF.

V and J are TRBV12-2 and TRBJ2-2; TRBD1, the table's D call, was not compared with the DNA. TRBV12-2 is listed as a pseudogene. This CDR3 contains 13 residues. This CDR3 is CASRSGETGELFF. The CDR3 region has the DNA TGTGCAAGTCGCTCAGGGGAGACCGGGGAGCTGTTTTTT.

J is TRBJ2-3 and V is TRBV9, with D uncertain. Germline V gene sequence: CDR1 SGDLS, CDR2 YYNGEE. V lost 3 bases to trimming and J lost 3 bases, with 8 bases between them. This CDR3 contains 13 residues. CDR3 nucleotide sequence: TGTGCCAGCAGCGGGCCAAGAACAGATACGCAGTATTTT. It encodes CASSGPRTDTQYF.

The chain links TRBV19 to TRBJ2-1, with D possibly matching TRBD2 (5 bases). CDR1 and CDR2 (germline): LNHDA, SQIVND (reference sequence). This CDR3 region has 16 residues. V lost 4 bases and J lost 1, with 14 bases in between. CDR3 bases: TGTGCCAGTAGTAACCCCGCTAGCAATTCCTACAATGAGCAGTTCTTC. Translation: CASSNPASNSYNEQFF. The full variable domain, with the rest looked up from reference TRBV19 and TRBJ2-1, is DGGITQSPKYLFRKEGQNVTLSCEQNLNHDAMYWYRQDPGQGLRLIYYSQIVNDFQKGDIAEGYSVSREKKESFPLTVTSAQKNPTAFYLCASSNPASNSYNEQFFGPGTRLTVL.

V usage is TRBV28 and J usage is TRBJ2-1, with a possible D match to TRBD2 (6 bases). This CDR3 comprises 15 residues. Germline assignment: CDR1 MDHEN and CDR2 SYDVKM. V lost 6 bases and J lost 3, with 15 bases in between. The CDR3 DNA sequence: TGTGCCAGCAGAGCAAGCGGGCCACGCTACAATGAGCAGTTCTTC. This gives the protein CASRASGPRYNEQFF.

This sequence joins TRBV28 and TRBJ2-7; tentative D call: TRBD2 (5 bases). Per the germline V gene, CDR1 is MDHEN and CDR2 is SYDVKM. The CDR3 totals 14 residues. Trimming pared 4 bases from V and 2 bases from J, leaving 12 bases between. The CDR3 reads CASSSFIGTYEQYF. In nucleotides, the CDR3 is TGTGCCAGCAGTTCGTTCATCGGGACCTACGAGCAGTACTTC.

This chain links TRBV7-9 with TRBJ2-1, with D maybe TRBD2 (6 bases). Trimming stripped 3 bases from V and 7 bases from J, with 13 bases between. There are 14 residues in the CDR3. Looked up from germline, CDR1 is SEHNR and CDR2 is FQNEAQ (reference sequence). CDR3 residues: CASSFYPGSNEQFF. CDR3 bases: TGTGCCAGCAGCTTTTACCCCGGGAGTAATGAGCAGTTCTTC. Full variable domain (remainder filled in from reference TRBV7-9 and TRBJ2-1): DTGVSQNPRHKITKRGQNVTFRCDPISEHNRLYWYRQTLGQGPEFLTYFQNEAQLEKSRLLSDRFSAERPKGSFSTLEIQRTEQGDSAMYLCASSFYPGSNEQFFGPGTRLTVL.

This clone was observed a handful of times. This chain joins TRBV3-1 (or the pseudogene TRBV3-2) and TRBJ2-7, with 12 bases matching TRBD1. V lost 3 bases, J lost 5 bases, and 5 bases stayed unmatched. CDR1 LGHDT and CDR2 YNNKEL come from the germline V gene (reference sequence). This CDR3 is built from 15 residues. For the CDR3, the DNA is TGTGCCAGCAGCCACCCGGGACAGGGGGCCCACGAGCAGTACTTC. It codes for CASSHPGQGAHEQYF.